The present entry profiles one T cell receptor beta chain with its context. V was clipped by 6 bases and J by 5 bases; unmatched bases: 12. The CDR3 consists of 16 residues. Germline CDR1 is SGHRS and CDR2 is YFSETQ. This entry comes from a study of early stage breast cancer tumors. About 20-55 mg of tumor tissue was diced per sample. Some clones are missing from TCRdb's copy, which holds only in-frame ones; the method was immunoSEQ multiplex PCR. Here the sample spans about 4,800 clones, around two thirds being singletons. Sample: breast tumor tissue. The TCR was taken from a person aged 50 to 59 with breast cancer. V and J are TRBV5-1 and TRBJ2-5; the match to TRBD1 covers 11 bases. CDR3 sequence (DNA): TGCGCCAGCAATGGAAGGACAGGGGGCACGGGGGAGACCCAGTACTTC. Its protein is CASNGRTGGTGETQYF.